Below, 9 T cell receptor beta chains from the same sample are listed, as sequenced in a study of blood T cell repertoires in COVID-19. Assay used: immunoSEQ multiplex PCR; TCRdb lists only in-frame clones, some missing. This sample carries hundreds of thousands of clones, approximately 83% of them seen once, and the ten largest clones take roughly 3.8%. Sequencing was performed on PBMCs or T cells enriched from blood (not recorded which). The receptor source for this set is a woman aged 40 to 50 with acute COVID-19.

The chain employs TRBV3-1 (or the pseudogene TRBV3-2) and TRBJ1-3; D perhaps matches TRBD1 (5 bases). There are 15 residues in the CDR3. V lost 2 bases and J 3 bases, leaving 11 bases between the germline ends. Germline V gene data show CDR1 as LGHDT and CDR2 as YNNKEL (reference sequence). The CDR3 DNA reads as TGTGCCAGCAGCCAAACAGGAGGGGTTGGAAACACCATATATTTT. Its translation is CASSQTGGVGNTIYF.

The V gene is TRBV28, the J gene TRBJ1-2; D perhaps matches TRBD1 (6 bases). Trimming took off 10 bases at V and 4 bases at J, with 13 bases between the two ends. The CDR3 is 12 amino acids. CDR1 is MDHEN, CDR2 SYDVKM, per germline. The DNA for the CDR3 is TGTGCCATCCACACAGGGAGCTATGGCTACACCTTC. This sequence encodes CAIHTGSYGYTF.

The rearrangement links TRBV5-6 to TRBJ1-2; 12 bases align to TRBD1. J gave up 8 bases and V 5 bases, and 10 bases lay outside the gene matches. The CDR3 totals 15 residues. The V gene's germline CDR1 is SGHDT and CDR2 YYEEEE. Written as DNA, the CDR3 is TGTGCCAGCAGTGGGACAGGGGGCTCTGGTTTCGGCTACACCTTC. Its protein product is CASSGTGGSGFGYTF. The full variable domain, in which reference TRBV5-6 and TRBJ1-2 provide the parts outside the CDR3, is DAGVTQSPTHLIKTRGQQVTLRCSPKSGHDTVSWYQQALGQGPQFIFQYYEEEERQRGNFPDRFSGHQFPNYSSELNVNALLLGDSALYLCASSGTGGSGFGYTFGSGTRLTVV.

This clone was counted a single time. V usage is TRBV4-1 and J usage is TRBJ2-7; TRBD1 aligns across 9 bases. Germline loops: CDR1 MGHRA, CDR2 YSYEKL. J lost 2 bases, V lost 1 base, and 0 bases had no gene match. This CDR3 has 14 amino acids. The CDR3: CASSQGDRAYEQYF. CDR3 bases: TGCGCCAGCAGCCAAGGGGACAGGGCCTACGAGCAGTACTTC.

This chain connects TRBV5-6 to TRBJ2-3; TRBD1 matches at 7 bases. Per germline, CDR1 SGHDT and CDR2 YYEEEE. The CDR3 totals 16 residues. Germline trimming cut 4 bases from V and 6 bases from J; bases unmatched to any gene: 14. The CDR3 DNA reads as TGTGCCAGCAGCCTACTGGGACAGCCGCGTGTCGATACGCAGTATTTT. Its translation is CASSLLGQPRVDTQYF.

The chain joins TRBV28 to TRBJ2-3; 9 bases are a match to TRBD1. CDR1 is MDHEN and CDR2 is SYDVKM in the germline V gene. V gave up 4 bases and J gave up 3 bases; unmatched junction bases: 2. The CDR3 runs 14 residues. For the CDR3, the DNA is TGTGCCAGCAGTTCAGGACAGGGGACAGATACGCAGTATTTT. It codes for CASSSGQGTDTQYF.

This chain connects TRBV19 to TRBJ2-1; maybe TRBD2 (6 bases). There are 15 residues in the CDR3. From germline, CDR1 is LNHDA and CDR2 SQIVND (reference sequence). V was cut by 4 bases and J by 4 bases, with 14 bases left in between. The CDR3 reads CASSRGTFDYNEQFF. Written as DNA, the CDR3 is TGTGCCAGTAGTAGAGGGACTTTCGATTACAATGAGCAGTTCTTC.

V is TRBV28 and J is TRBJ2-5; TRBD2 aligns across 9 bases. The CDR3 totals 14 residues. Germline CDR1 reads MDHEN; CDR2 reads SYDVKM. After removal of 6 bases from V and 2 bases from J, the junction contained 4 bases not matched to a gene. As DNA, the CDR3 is TGTGCCAGCAGCTTGACTAGCGGACAAGAGACCCAGTACTTC. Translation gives CASSLTSGQETQYF.

Written as DNA, the CDR3 is TGTGCCACCAGTGATCCCAGCGGGAGAGGGAATGAGCAGTTCTTC. Protein product: CATSDPSGRGNEQFF. The gene calls are TRBV24-1 and TRBJ2-1, with 8 bases matching TRBD2. The CDR3 consists of 15 residues. With V trimmed by 3 bases and J by 7 bases, 7 bases remained unmatched. Germline CDR1 and CDR2: KGHDR and SFDVKD.